Detailed here is one TCR beta chain. What it recognizes is unknown. CD45RO-negative, CCR7-selected cells formed the naive CD8 fraction, which excluded terminally differentiated effector memory CD45RA+ cells. These data come from a study of shared clonotypes between healthy human individuals. CDR1 is LNHNV, CDR2 YYDKDF, per germline (reference sequence). The trim removed 1 base at V and 3 bases at J, leaving 9 bases unmatched. The CDR3 length is 17 residues. Study results and caveats: Generation probabilities of non-shared clonotypes were lower (relative to those shared by all four donors).

TCRdb keeps only in-frame clones here, not all; method: immunoSEQ multiplex PCR. This table has hundreds of thousands of clones, 90% to 95% appearing once. The TCR sequence derives from a woman younger than 45 in good health. The chain links TRBV15 to TRBJ1-2, with 9 bases that match TRBD1. Sample: naive CD8+ T cells sorted from blood. CDR3 nucleotide sequence: TGTGCCACCAGCAGAGGTGCCTTTACAGGGGGCGACTATGGCTACACCTTC. Translated, it gives CATSRGAFTGGDYGYTF.